The 4 T cell receptor beta chains given below trace back to one sample, sequenced in a study of shared clonotypes between healthy human individuals. Profiling relied on immunoSEQ multiplex PCR, and the TCRdb table lists in-frame clones only, not all of them. The top ten clones hold about 0.39% of a sample with some 2,500,000 clones, approximately 93% of them seen once. The sequencing sample was made of naive CD4+ T cells from PBMCs. Subset noted: CD45RA+ positively selected. The receptors derive from a man in his late teens or twenties in good health. Some clones in this sample may be carry-over from other donors' samples.

The chain carries TRBV12-5 and TRBJ2-7; D not resolved. Germline CDR1 is LGHNT and CDR2 is FRNRAP. The CDR3 contains 16 residues. With 1 base removed from V and 2 bases from J, the gap between germline ends came to 15 bases. CDR3 nucleotide sequence: TGTGCTAGTGGTTTGGAGGCCCAGCGTCGAGCCTACGAGCAGTACTTC. Translating it yields CASGLEAQRRAYEQYF. Looking up the rest from reference TRBV12-5 and TRBJ2-7 gives the full variable domain: DARVTQTPRHKVTEMGQEVTMRCQPILGHNTVFWYRQTMMQGLELLAYFRNRAPLDDSGMPKDRFSAEMPDATLATLKIQPSEPRDSAVYFCASGLEAQRRAYEQYFGPGTRLTVT.

The V and J genes are TRBV2 and TRBJ1-5; the D gene is possibly TRBD1 (6 bases). The germline V gene has CDR1 SNHLY and CDR2 FYNNEI. V was trimmed by 5 bases and J by 7 bases, leaving 18 bases between them. The CDR3 extends over 15 amino acids. CDR3 DNA sequence: TGTGCCAGCAGTTCGAGGGGGGGGCAGGGACAGCCCCAGCATTTT. Its protein is CASSSRGGQGQPQHF. The variable domain in full, completed from reference TRBV2 and TRBJ1-5, reads EPEVTQTPSHQVTQMGQEVILRCVPISNHLYFYWYRQILGQKVEFLVSFYNNEISEKSEIFDDQFSVERPDGSNFTLKIRSTKLEDSAMYFCASSSRGGQGQPQHFGDGTRLSIL.

The chain joins TRBV18 to TRBJ1-3; D perhaps matches TRBD1 (5 bases). Germline V CDR1 and CDR2: KGHSH, LQKENI. Trimming removed 0 bases at V and 0 bases at J, with 12 bases between. The CDR3 consists of 17 residues. CDR3: CASSPPSGSFSGNTIYF. The CDR3 DNA reads TGTGCCAGCTCACCACCCTCAGGGAGTTTCTCTGGAAACACCATATATTTT.

The rearrangement joins TRBV28 to TRBJ1-3; D may be TRBD1 (5 bases). The CDR3 is 16 amino acids. V shed 4 bases and J shed 0 bases, with 13 bases lying between them. CDR1 is MDHEN, CDR2 SYDVKM, per germline. This chain's CDR3 is CASSSGTLLSGNTIYF. DNA of the CDR3: TGTGCCAGCAGTTCAGGGACCTTACTCTCTGGAAACACCATATATTTT.